This passage covers 23 T cell receptor beta chains from one sample sequenced in a study of T cell responses to AZD1222 COVID-19 vaccine. Repertoires were generated with immunoSEQ multiplex PCR, while TCRdb's copy carries only in-frame clones and drops some. The sample has roughly 97,000 clones, over 90% seen once. Here the sequenced sample was peripheral blood, taken on day 0 of AZD1222 vaccination. These receptors all stem from an adult in good health.

This chain connects TRBV7-9 to TRBJ1-1; tentative D call: TRBD1 (5 bases). This CDR3 is 18 amino acids long. Germline V gene data show CDR1 as SEHNR and CDR2 as FQNEAQ (reference sequence). V lost 1 base and J lost 4, with 22 bases in between. In nucleotides, the CDR3 is TGTGCCAGCAGCTTAGGGGCTATACGAGCGGGGGGTGGCACTGAAGCTTTCTTT. The encoded protein is CASSLGAIRAGGGTEAFF.

This clone was counted once. The V and J genes are TRBV19 and TRBJ1-1, with D possibly being TRBD1 (5 bases). Looked up from germline, CDR1 is LNHDA and CDR2 is SQIVND (reference sequence). The CDR3 is made up of 14 amino acids. V was cut by 3 bases and J by 6 bases, with 14 bases left in between. The CDR3 DNA reads TGTGCCAGTAGTATGTTAGGGACCGGGGCTGAAGCTTTCTTT. Translated, it gives CASSMLGTGAEAFF.

CDR3 region: CASSLSFWTSESYEQYF. CDR3 in DNA: TGTGCCAGCAGCTTAAGTTTTTGGACTAGCGAGTCCTACGAGCAGTACTTC. The rearrangement links TRBV7-9 to TRBJ2-7; TRBD2 matches at 9 bases. This CDR3 comprises 17 residues. Germline V lookup: CDR1 SEHNR, CDR2 FQNEAQ (reference sequence). Trimming removed 2 bases from V and 1 base from J; junction bases left unmatched: 9.

The CDR3: CASSLYGSQYEQYF. The CDR3 DNA follows: TGTGCCAGCAGTTTATACGGCAGCCAGTACGAGCAGTACTTC. J is TRBJ2-7 and V is TRBV28; no firm D call. Trimming removed 1 base at V and 4 bases at J, with 11 bases between. This CDR3 spans 14 amino acids. The germline gives CDR1 MDHEN, CDR2 SYDVKM.

The chain joins TRBV19 to TRBJ1-6; D is unresolved. Germline loops: CDR1 LNHDA, CDR2 SQIVND (reference sequence). The CDR3 totals 12 residues. Trimming removed 5 bases at V and 10 bases at J, with 9 bases between. The DNA for the CDR3 is TGTGCCAGTAGTCCACCGGACTCACCCCTCCACTTT. Amino acids: CASSPPDSPLHF.

The chain uses TRBV27 and TRBJ2-1; D ambiguous. The CDR3 is 13 residues long. V lost 2 bases, J lost 5 bases, and 7 bases lay in between. Looked up from germline, CDR1 is MNHEY and CDR2 is SMNVEV (reference sequence). The CDR3 region has the DNA TGTGCCAGCAGTTTAGACTCTGACAATGAGCAGTTCTTC. Translation: CASSLDSDNEQFF.

This chain uses TRBV21-1 with TRBJ2-1; TRBD2 was called by the table and not checked on the DNA. TRBV21-1 represents a pseudogene. The CDR3 length is 13 residues. The CDR3 coding sequence is TGTGCCAGCAGCAAAGGGACGGGAGCCGAACAGTTCTTC. This gives the protein CASSKGTGAEQFF.

The chain joins TRBV28 to TRBJ2-3; D might be TRBD1 or TRBD2, each matching 5 bases. V lost 8 bases and J 2 bases, leaving 11 bases between the germline ends. Germline V gives CDR1 MDHEN, CDR2 SYDVKM. CDR3 length equals 13 residues. The CDR3 DNA is TGTGCCAGCGCAGGGACGGTCACAGATACGCAGTATTTT. Protein: CASAGTVTDTQYF.

This clone was observed once. The genes are TRBV13 and TRBJ2-7; 10 positions match TRBD2. J lost 2 bases, V lost 4 bases, and 5 bases had no gene match. The CDR3 extends over 15 amino acids. The germline V gene has CDR1 PRHDT and CDR2 FYEKMQ (reference sequence). Here the CDR3 DNA reads TGTGCCAGCAGCTCCAGGCTAGCGGGAGCCTACGAGCAGTACTTC. Translated: CASSSRLAGAYEQYF.

This rearrangement joins TRBV19 to TRBJ2-7; 9 nucleotides line up with TRBD2. With V trimmed by 3 bases and J by 1 base, 1 base remained unmatched. Germline CDR1 and CDR2: LNHDA and SQIVND (reference sequence). This CDR3 region has 14 residues. The CDR3 spells CASSMGLASYEQYF. DNA of the CDR3: TGTGCCAGTAGTATGGGACTAGCTTCCTACGAGCAGTACTTC.

The DNA for the CDR3 is TGTGCCAGCAGCCGGACTAGCGGGGACAACACCGGGGAGCTGTTTTTT. Translation gives CASSRTSGDNTGELFF. The V gene is TRBV11-3, the J gene TRBJ2-2; TRBD2 matches at 12 bases. V was clipped by 5 bases and J by 2 bases; unmatched bases: 3. CDR3 length: 16 amino acids. The germline gives CDR1 SGHNT, CDR2 YENEEA.

The V and J genes are TRBV27 and TRBJ1-4; 11 bases agree with TRBD1. The CDR3 sequence is 19 residues long. The germline CDR1 and CDR2 sequences are MNHEY and SMNVEV (reference sequence). V shed 3 bases and J 4 bases; nucleotides not matched to a gene: 13. CDR3 nucleotides: TGTGCCAGCAGTTTCTACCGACCGGGACAGGGGGGCTTTAATGAAAAACTGTTTTTT. Residues: CASSFYRPGQGGFNEKLFF.

This clone showed up just once. V is TRBV6-5 and J is TRBJ1-1; TRBD1 matches 7 bases. J was trimmed by 10 bases and V by 2 bases; bases with no gene match: 10. The CDR3 has 14 amino acids. CDR1 is MNHEY and CDR2 is SVGAGI in the germline V gene. The DNA for the CDR3 is TGTGCCAGCAGTTACCCTTCCTCCAGGGGGATAGCTTTCTTT. Amino acids: CASSYPSSRGIAFF.

The V and J genes are TRBV5-1 and TRBJ2-1, with 9 bases matching TRBD1. CDR3 size: 16 residues. The V gene's germline CDR1 is SGHRS and CDR2 YFSETQ. V dropped 4 bases and J dropped 6; count of bases not matched to a gene: 11. CDR3 protein: CASSRPGTGTRNEQFF. The CDR3 DNA is TGCGCCAGCAGCAGACCCGGGACAGGGACCCGCAATGAGCAGTTCTTC.

This clone was seen once. The chain combines TRBV28 with TRBJ2-7, with D unresolved. CDR3 length equals 13 residues. Germline loops: CDR1 MDHEN, CDR2 SYDVKM. The V end was cut by 6 bases, the J end by 0 bases, with 9 bases between. The CDR3 reads CASSNLVSYEQYF. DNA of the CDR3: TGTGCCAGCAGCAACCTCGTCTCCTACGAGCAGTACTTC.

The chain links TRBV4-2 to TRBJ2-1; 11 bases align to TRBD2. Germline assignment: CDR1 LGHNA and CDR2 YNFKEQ. This CDR3 contains 17 residues. V lost 1 base to trimming and J lost 6 bases; unmatched junction nucleotides: 8. For the CDR3, the DNA is TGTGCCAGCAGCCAAGGGTTAGCGGGAGGGCCGGGCAATGAGCAGTTCTTC. Its translation: CASSQGLAGGPGNEQFF.

The V and J genes are TRBV11-3 and TRBJ1-1; possibly TRBD1 for D (6 bases). The ends were cut back, 5 bases at V and 5 bases at J, with 18 bases in the middle. The CDR3 totals 15 residues. CDR1 is SGHNT, CDR2 YENEEA, per germline. The CDR3 nucleotides are TGTGCCAGCAGCATCCTAGGGGGGGCGGGAACTGAAGCTTTCTTT. It is translated as CASSILGGAGTEAFF.

This clone was detected once. CDR3 region: CASRRSSTGELFF. The CDR3 bases are TGTGCCAGCAGACGATCTTCCACCGGGGAGCTGTTTTTT. The chain uses TRBV6-5 and TRBJ2-2; D is ambiguous. The ends were cut back, 6 bases at V and 4 bases at J, with 9 bases in the middle. The germline CDR1 and CDR2 sequences are MNHEY and SVGAGI. The CDR3 length is 13 residues.

This sequence joins TRBV4-1 and TRBJ2-3; 7 positions agree with TRBD2. The germline gives CDR1 MGHRA, CDR2 YSYEKL. CDR3 length: 16 residues. Trimming took 1 base from V and 8 from J; bases not matched to a gene: 12. The CDR3 protein is CASSQGGGNGRGTQYF. The CDR3, as DNA: TGCGCCAGCAGCCAAGGCGGAGGGAATGGGAGGGGTACGCAGTATTTT.

The genes are TRBV7-2 and TRBJ2-2; D ambiguous. This CDR3 region has 15 residues. Germline V gene data show CDR1 as SGHTA and CDR2 as FQGNSA. V was pared by 10 bases and J by 1 base, with 16 bases between. In DNA form, the CDR3 reads TGTGCCACCGCCGGGTCGAGCGAGAACACCGGGGAGCTGTTTTTT. Translated: CATAGSSENTGELFF.

The chain's CDR3 is CAWSVNGETDTQYF. The DNA for the CDR3 is TGTGCCTGGAGTGTAAACGGCGAGACAGATACGCAGTATTTT. The chain uses TRBV30 and TRBJ2-3; D not certain. Trimming took 0 bases from V and 3 from J, leaving 10 bases between them. CDR3 size: 14 residues. Germline lookup yields CDR1 GTSNPN and CDR2 SVGIG (reference sequence).

The chain couples TRBV20-1 to TRBJ1-2, with TRBD1 as a possible D gene (6 bases). Trimming removed 5 bases at V and 8 bases at J, with 12 bases between. Germline V gene lookup returns CDR1 DFQATT and CDR2 SNEGSKA (reference sequence). This CDR3 is 11 amino acids long. CDR3 in amino acids: CSAPRGLGYTF. CDR3 sequence (DNA): TGCAGTGCTCCGCGGGGGCTAGGCTACACCTTC.

V and J are TRBV2 and TRBJ1-5; D perhaps matches TRBD1 (5 bases). The CDR3 consists of 14 residues. CDR1 and CDR2 (germline): SNHLY, FYNNEI. V was pared by 3 bases and J by 6 bases, with 12 bases between. The CDR3: CASSEGGEVQPQHF. The CDR3 DNA follows: TGTGCCAGCAGTGAGGGGGGTGAGGTTCAGCCCCAGCATTTT.